This TCR beta chain was retrieved from a study of blood T cells in healthy people across ages. In its sample, this clonotype was seen a few times. A J-beta primer mix and a sample-barcoded 5' primer were used in a second PCR of roughly 7 to 12 cycles. Using its own MiXCR run on the 5' RACE reads, TCRdb lists one record per CDR3 protein. The sample lists about 1.8 million distinct CDR3 sequences; just under 50% were seen once. The specimen sequenced was blood. This clonotype was obtained from a middle-aged woman in good health.

CDR3 protein: CASGGAARGDQETQYF. The CDR3 region has the DNA TGTGCCAGCGGAGGGGCGGCCAGGGGGGATCAAGAGACCCAGTACTTC. The V gene is TRBV28, the J gene TRBJ2-5; perhaps TRBD1 as D (7 bases). Germline assignment: CDR1 MDHEN and CDR2 SYDVKM. This CDR3 contains 16 residues. The V end lost 8 bases, the J end lost 2 bases, and 21 bases lay between the germline ends.